The entry below gives a single T cell receptor beta chain sequence along with its context. Synthetic TCR analog templates were added to each PCR reaction. Here immunoSEQ multiplex PCR was the method, and the copy in TCRdb shows in-frame clones only, minus some. The repertoire consists of about 120,000 clones, with 86% occurring once and the leading ten covering 2.4%. The data originate from a study of PD-L1 blockade in urothelial cancer. Study at large: About 85% of the roughly 29 patients comprised males who had bladder-origin urothelial cancer.

The CDR3 runs 14 residues. Trimming removed 4 bases from V and 12 bases from J; junction bases left unmatched: 10. Germline CDR1 and CDR2: LNHDA and SQIVND (reference sequence). This sample's time point: peripheral blood 6 weeks after treatment start. V and J are TRBV19 and TRBJ2-1; 9 bases fit TRBD2. The TCR comes from a man aged 50-60 years with urothelial cancer. The material sequenced was PBMCs, taken around atezolizumab (anti-PD-L1) treatment. The CDR3 DNA sequence: TGTGCCAGTAGTAGTAGCGGGAGTTTGTGGGCGCAGTTCTTC. It yields the protein CASSSSGSLWAQFF.